This T cell receptor beta chain was recorded in a study of T cells in Graves' hyperthyroidism and ophthalmopathy. The CDR3 is made up of 13 amino acids. The germline CDR1 and CDR2 sequences are SGHTA and FQGNSA. Trimming pared 5 bases from V and 6 bases from J, leaving 13 bases between. RNA transcripts yielded amplified TCR beta CDR3 regions. An initial round of RT-PCR targeting the TCR CDR3 relied on the HTBI primer set. TCRdb re-called the multiplex PCR reads with MiXCR, one entry per CDR3 protein. The sample lists roughly 250,000 distinct CDR3 sequences; around 22% were seen once. This TCR was sampled from a man aged 25 to 40 with Graves' ophthalmopathy. The sequenced sample consisted of blood. The gene calls are TRBV7-2 and TRBJ1-2; no reliable D call. The CDR3 region is CASSGQTWDGYTF. The CDR3 bases are TGTGCCAGCAGCGGGCAGACCTGGGATGGCTACACCTTC.